This TCR beta chain was captured by sequencing in a study of response to subunit inactivated influenza vaccine. Study results and caveats: A suggestion made by the authors is that each seasonal influenza vaccination recruits few new T cells.

The CDR3 consists of 15 residues. V shed 5 bases and J shed 4 bases, with 17 bases lying between them. TCRdb re-called the RT-PCR reads through MiXCR, storing one row per CDR3 protein. The sample yields about 540,000 distinct CDR3 sequences, around 15% seen once. In its sample, this clonotype was seen a few times. Its specificity is unknown. This chain joins TRBV12-3 or TRBV12-4 and TRBJ1-2; possible D gene TRBD1, 6 bases. The clonotype comes from a man aged 45-60 years who received an inactivated influenza vaccine. Sample: PBMCs from blood, taken roughly 12 days after vaccination. The CDR3 region is CASSPADSLVYGYTF. The CDR3 bases are TGTGCCAGCAGTCCCGCGGACAGTCTCGTCTATGGCTACACCTTC.